One sample yielded the 24 T cell receptor beta chains listed below, sequenced in a study of cytomegalovirus exposure and HLA in healthy donors. The data were produced by immunoSEQ multiplex PCR, yet TCRdb's version contains in-frame clones alone and is incomplete. The sample includes 300,000 to 350,000 clones, roughly 90% of them seen just once. The sample consisted of PBMCs. The receptors originated from a man aged 30 to 45 in good health and CMV-seronegative.

This sequence joins TRBV6-6 and TRBJ1-1; D not resolved. CDR3 length equals 14 residues. CDR1 is MNHNY, CDR2 SVGAGI, per germline (reference sequence). The germline V and J ends were trimmed by 3 bases and 1 base, with 9 bases remaining between them. CDR3 region: CASSYSRQNTEAFF. CDR3 DNA: TGTGCCAGCAGTTATAGTCGCCAGAACACTGAAGCTTTCTTT.

This chain links TRBV27 with TRBJ1-2; no clear D. Germline V gene data show CDR1 as MNHEY and CDR2 as SMNVEV (reference sequence). Trimming left V 9 bases short and J 5 bases short, with 10 bases between. The CDR3 has 11 residues. In DNA form, the CDR3 reads TGTGCCAGATCCTACTCTTATGGCTACACCTTC. It translates to CARSYSYGYTF.

This clone was seen a single time. The rearrangement links TRBV2 to TRBJ2-1; 8 nucleotides agree with TRBD1. J was trimmed by 6 bases and V by 6 bases; bases with no gene match: 7. The germline CDR1 and CDR2 sequences are SNHLY and FYNNEI. The CDR3 covers 14 residues. The CDR3 sequence: CASSGQGSINEQFF. For the CDR3, the DNA is TGTGCCAGCAGCGGACAGGGAAGTATCAATGAGCAGTTCTTC.

This clone was observed a few times. The chain joins TRBV6-4 to TRBJ1-2, with 10 bases that match TRBD1. The CDR3 covers 16 residues. Per the germline V gene, CDR1 is MRHNA and CDR2 is SNTAGT. After removal of 0 bases from V and 6 bases from J, the junction contained 7 bases not matched to a gene. The DNA of the CDR3 is TGTGCCAGCAGTGACTCCGCGGGACAGGGGTTCGATGGCTACACCTTC. Its protein product is CASSDSAGQGFDGYTF.

The rearrangement links TRBV15 to TRBJ2-7; D may be TRBD1 (6 bases). Trimming removed 3 bases from V and 3 bases from J, with 15 bases in between. The CDR3 sequence is 15 residues long. Germline loops: CDR1 LNHNV, CDR2 YYDKDF (reference sequence). As DNA, the CDR3 is TGTGCCACCAGCAGGGAGACGGACAGACGCTACGAGCAGTACTTC. Translating gives CATSRETDRRYEQYF.

The chain carries TRBV18 and TRBJ1-2, with D possibly TRBD1 on 5 matching bases. The germline V gene has CDR1 KGHSH and CDR2 LQKENI. The V and J ends lost 3 bases and 4 bases respectively, with 9 bases between them. The CDR3 length is 13 residues. CDR3 sequence (DNA): TGTGCCAGCTCACCCGGGCAGGGCTATGGCTACACCTTC. It specifies CASSPGQGYGYTF. Based on the CDR3 plus reference TRBV18 and TRBJ1-2, the full variable domain is NAGVMQNPRHLVRRRGQEARLRCSPMKGHSHVYWYRQLPEEGLKFMVYLQKENIIDESGMPKERFSAEFPKEGPSILRIQQVVRGDSAAYFCASSPGQGYGYTFGSGTRLTVV.

This chain joins TRBV28 and TRBJ2-7; D ambiguous. The V end lost 3 bases, the J end lost 4 bases, and 4 bases lay between the germline ends. Germline V gene sequence: CDR1 MDHEN, CDR2 SYDVKM. The CDR3 extends over 11 amino acids. CDR3 in amino acids: CASSFRYEQYF. The CDR3 nucleotides are TGTGCCAGCAGTTTCCGGTACGAGCAGTACTTC.

Concerning this clone: Other nucleotide sequences from this sample produce the same CDR3. The chain carries TRBV5-1 and TRBJ1-2, with D unresolved. Germline V gene lookup returns CDR1 SGHRS and CDR2 YFSETQ. V was clipped by 0 bases and J by 4 bases, with 7 bases between them. This CDR3 comprises 13 residues. CDR3 nucleotide sequence: TGCGCCAGCAGCTTGGAGGCAGGCTATGGCTACACCTTC. As protein: CASSLEAGYGYTF.

The V and J genes are TRBV27 and TRBJ2-7, with a tentative D call TRBD1 (6 bases). The V gene lost 5 bases and the J gene lost 4 bases, with 18 bases spanning the gap. CDR1 is MNHEY, CDR2 SMNVEV, per germline (reference sequence). CDR3 length: 15 residues. CDR3 DNA sequence: TGTGCCAGCAGTGAACTACAGGGTGGAATTTACGAGCAGTACTTC. Translation: CASSELQGGIYEQYF.

The chain combines TRBV18 with TRBJ2-7, with TRBD1 matching 9 bases. V lost 2 bases, J lost 6 bases, and 5 bases stayed unmatched. The CDR3 loop spans 14 amino acids. Germline CDR1 and CDR2: KGHSH and LQKENI. Here the CDR3 reads CASSPYGTGPEQYF. In nucleotides, the CDR3 is TGTGCCAGCTCACCATATGGGACAGGGCCCGAGCAGTACTTC.

The chain is built from TRBV30 and TRBJ1-1; perhaps TRBD1 as D (5 bases). The CDR3 loop spans 12 amino acids. Germline V lookup: CDR1 GTSNPN, CDR2 SVGIG (reference sequence). Trimming removed 5 bases from V and 0 bases from J, with 7 bases in between. The CDR3 DNA is TGTGCCTGGGGACATTTGAACACTGAAGCTTTCTTT. Translating it yields CAWGHLNTEAFF.

This clone showed up just once. V usage is TRBV6-9 and J usage is TRBJ1-2; maybe TRBD1 (6 bases). Trimming left V 2 bases short and J 13 bases short, with 20 bases between. CDR1 and CDR2 from the germline V gene are MNHGY and SVAAGI. The CDR3 length is 14 residues. The CDR3 DNA is TGTGCCAGCAGTTATCTCAGGGGACACGGAGTCTCCACCTTC. Its translation: CASSYLRGHGVSTF.

The V call is TRBV7-8, the J call TRBJ1-1, with 8 bases identical to TRBD1. This CDR3 comprises 14 residues. J was trimmed by 4 bases and V by 5 bases; bases with no gene match: 6. Per the germline V gene, CDR1 is SGHVS and CDR2 is FQNEAQ. The CDR3 loop reads CASSLRQGLTEAFF. For the CDR3, the DNA is TGTGCCAGCAGCCTGAGACAGGGGCTCACTGAAGCTTTCTTT.

The genes are TRBV5-1 and TRBJ2-5; tentative D call: TRBD1 (5 bases). The CDR3 covers 15 residues. V lost 4 bases to trimming and J lost 3 bases, with 16 bases between them. From germline, CDR1 is SGHRS and CDR2 YFSETQ. CDR3 sequence (DNA): TGCGCCAGCAGCCAAATTAGACAGTTAGAAGAGACCCAGTACTTC. Protein product: CASSQIRQLEETQYF.

The chain couples TRBV6-5 to TRBJ1-6; 7 positions match TRBD1. The length of the CDR3 is 14 residues. Trimming at V came to 6 bases and at J to 8 bases, leaving 7 bases not matched to a gene. Germline CDR1 is MNHEY and CDR2 is SVGAGI. CDR3 region: CASSFDRDHSPLHF. The CDR3 region has the DNA TGTGCCAGCAGCTTTGACAGGGACCATTCACCCCTCCACTTT.

The chain couples TRBV5-4 to TRBJ2-5; 10 nucleotides agree with TRBD2. CDR1 and CDR2 (germline): SGHNT, YYREEE (reference sequence). Unmatched junction bases numbered 13, after V lost 4 bases and J lost 4 bases. There are 17 residues in the CDR3. DNA for the CDR3: TGTGCCAGCAGCCCCCGGGCTAGCGGGGGAGTTGGAGAGACCCAGTACTTC. It specifies CASSPRASGGVGETQYF.

The chain links TRBV5-1 to TRBJ1-2, with 7 bases that match TRBD1. The trim removed 2 bases at V and 5 bases at J, leaving 6 bases unmatched. The CDR3 consists of 14 residues. Germline V CDR1 and CDR2: SGHRS, YFSETQ. CDR3 region: CASSFPGTAYGYTF. The CDR3 nucleotides are TGCGCCAGCAGCTTTCCGGGGACAGCTTATGGCTACACCTTC.

This chain joins TRBV30 and TRBJ1-2, with 9 bases identical to TRBD1. V lost 2 bases, J lost 4 bases, and 5 bases stayed unmatched. The CDR3 is made up of 14 amino acids. Per germline, CDR1 GTSNPN and CDR2 SVGIG (reference sequence). The CDR3 sequence: CAWSSGTGSYGYTF. The CDR3 DNA is TGTGCCTGGAGTTCCGGGACAGGGTCCTATGGCTACACCTTC.

The count of this clone is one. J is TRBJ1-4 and V is TRBV13, with D uncertain. The CDR3 runs to 17 residues. Germline CDR1 and CDR2: PRHDT and FYEKMQ (reference sequence). Trimming cost V 2 bases and J 7 bases, with 20 bases left between them. For the CDR3, the DNA is TGTGCCAGCAGCTTAATGGGCAGGAGAGGGATGGCTGAAAAACTGTTTTTT. Its translation is CASSLMGRRGMAEKLFF.

This sequence joins TRBV4-1 and TRBJ2-7, with D possibly matching TRBD1 (6 bases). The V end lost 4 bases, the J end lost 3 bases, and 22 bases lay between the germline ends. Per the germline V gene, CDR1 is MGHRA and CDR2 is YSYEKL. This CDR3 comprises 17 residues. CDR3 sequence: CASSRNPGKNRDYEQYF. In nucleotides, the CDR3 is TGCGCCAGCAGCCGGAACCCCGGGAAAAACAGGGACTACGAGCAGTACTTC.

The rearrangement uses TRBV19 and TRBJ1-4; 10 nucleotides agree with TRBD1. CDR3 length: 13 amino acids. Germline CDR1 LNHDA, CDR2 SQIVND (reference sequence). Trimming cost V 8 bases and J 6 bases; bases outside gene matches: 3. CDR3 amino acids: CASQGQGYEKLFF. CDR3 nucleotides: TGTGCCAGTCAGGGACAGGGGTATGAAAAACTGTTTTTT.

This clone was seen a few times. The rearrangement joins TRBV30 to TRBJ2-1, with TRBD2 as a possible D gene (5 bases). Trimming took 0 bases from V and 9 from J, leaving 6 bases between them. CDR1 is GTSNPN, CDR2 SVGIG, per germline (reference sequence). The CDR3 extends over 11 amino acids. CDR3: CAWSVGSEQFF. CDR3 coding DNA: TGTGCCTGGAGTGTAGGGAGTGAGCAGTTCTTC.

V gene TRBV19 combines with J gene TRBJ2-1; D might be TRBD2 (7 bases). CDR1 and CDR2 (germline): LNHDA, SQIVND (reference sequence). Trimming pared 1 base from V and 5 bases from J, leaving 24 bases between. This CDR3 spans 19 amino acids. The CDR3 region has the DNA TGTGCCAGTAGTATAGTGGCAGCCTCTTCGCGGGGGCCCCACAATGAGCAGTTCTTC. This encodes CASSIVAASSRGPHNEQFF.

The rearrangement joins TRBV4-1 to TRBJ2-1, with a weak D call TRBD1 (6 bases). V lost 4 bases and J 4 bases, leaving 14 bases between the germline ends. This CDR3 contains 15 residues. Germline-derived CDR1 and CDR2 are MGHRA and YSYEKL. The CDR3 DNA reads as TGCGCCAGCAGCCGCCAAACAGGGTCGTACAATGAGCAGTTCTTC. Residues: CASSRQTGSYNEQFF.